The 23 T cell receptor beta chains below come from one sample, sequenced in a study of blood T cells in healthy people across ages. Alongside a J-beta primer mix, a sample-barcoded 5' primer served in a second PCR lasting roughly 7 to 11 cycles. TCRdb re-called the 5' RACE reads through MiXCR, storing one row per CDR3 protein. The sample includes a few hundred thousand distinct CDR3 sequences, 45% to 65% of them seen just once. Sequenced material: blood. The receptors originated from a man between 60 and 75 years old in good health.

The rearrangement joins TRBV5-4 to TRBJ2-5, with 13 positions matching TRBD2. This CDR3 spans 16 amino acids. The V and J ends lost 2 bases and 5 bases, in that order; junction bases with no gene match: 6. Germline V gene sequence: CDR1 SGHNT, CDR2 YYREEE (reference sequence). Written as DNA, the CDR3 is TGTGCCAGCAGCTTTGGGGGACTAGCGGGATTGGAGACCCAGTACTTC. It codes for CASSFGGLAGLETQYF. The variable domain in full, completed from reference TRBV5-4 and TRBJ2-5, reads ETGVTQSPTHLIKTRGQQVTLRCSSQSGHNTVSWYQQALGQGPQFIFQYYREEENGRGNFPPRFSGLQFPNYSSELNVNALELDDSALYLCASSFGGLAGLETQYFGPGTRLLVL.

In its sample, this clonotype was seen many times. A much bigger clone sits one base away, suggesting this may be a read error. This chain's CDR3 is CASRRDSQSAQYF. DNA of the CDR3: TGTGCCAGCAGACGGGACTCGCAATCCGCACAGTACTTC. The V gene is TRBV2, the J gene TRBJ2-5; possibly TRBD2 for D (6 bases). In germline, CDR1 is SNHLY, CDR2 FYNNEI. The CDR3 has 13 residues. The germline V and J ends were trimmed by 6 bases and 11 bases, with 19 bases remaining between them.

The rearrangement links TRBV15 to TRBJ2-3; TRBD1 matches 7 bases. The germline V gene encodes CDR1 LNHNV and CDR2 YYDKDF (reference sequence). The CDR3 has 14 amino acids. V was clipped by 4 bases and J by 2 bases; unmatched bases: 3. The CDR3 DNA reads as TGTGCCACCAGCACGGGGACAGTCACAGATACGCAGTATTTT. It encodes CATSTGTVTDTQYF. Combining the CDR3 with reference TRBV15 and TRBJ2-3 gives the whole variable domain DAMVIQNPRYQVTQFGKPVTLSCSQTLNHNVMYWYQQKSSQAPKLLFHYYDKDFNNEADTPDNFQSRRPNTSFCFLDIRSPGLGDTAMYLCATSTGTVTDTQYFGPGTRLTVL.

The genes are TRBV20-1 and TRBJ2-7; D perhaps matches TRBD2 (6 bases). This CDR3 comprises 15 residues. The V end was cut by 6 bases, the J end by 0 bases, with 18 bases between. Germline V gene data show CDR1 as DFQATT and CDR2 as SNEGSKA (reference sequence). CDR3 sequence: CSASGLAEPSYEQYF. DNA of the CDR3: TGCAGTGCAAGCGGGTTAGCGGAGCCCTCCTACGAGCAGTACTTC.

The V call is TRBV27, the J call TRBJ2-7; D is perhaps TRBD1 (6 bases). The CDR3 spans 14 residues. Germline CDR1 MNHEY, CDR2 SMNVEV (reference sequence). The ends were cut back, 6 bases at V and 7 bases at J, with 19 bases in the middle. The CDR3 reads CASRRTDRSNEQYF. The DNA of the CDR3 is TGTGCCAGCAGACGCACTGACAGGAGCAATGAGCAGTACTTC.

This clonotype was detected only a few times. CDR3 in DNA: TGTGCCATCAGTTCAACAGGGCCCTCGGAGACCCAGTACTTC. Its protein product is CAISSTGPSETQYF. V gene TRBV10-3 combines with J gene TRBJ2-5, with a possible D match to TRBD1 (6 bases). This CDR3 has 14 amino acids. Trimming shortened V by 5 bases and J by 5 bases, and 15 bases separated the two germline ends. Looked up from germline, CDR1 is ENHRY and CDR2 is SYGVKD.

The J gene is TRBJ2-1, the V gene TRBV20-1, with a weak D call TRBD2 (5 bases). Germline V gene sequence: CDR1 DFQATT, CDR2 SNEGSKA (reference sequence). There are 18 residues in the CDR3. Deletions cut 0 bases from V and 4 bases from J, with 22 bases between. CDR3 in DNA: TGCAGTGCTAGAGATTTAAAGAGGGCTGGAGTTGGGTACAATGAGCAGTTCTTC. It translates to CSARDLKRAGVGYNEQFF.

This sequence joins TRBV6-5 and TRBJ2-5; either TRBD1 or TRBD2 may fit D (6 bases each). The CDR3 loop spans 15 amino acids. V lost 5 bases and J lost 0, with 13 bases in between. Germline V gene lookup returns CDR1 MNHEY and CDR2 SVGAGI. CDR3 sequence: CASSARRGYQETQYF. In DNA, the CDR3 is TGTGCCAGCAGTGCCAGGAGGGGGTACCAAGAGACCCAGTACTTC.

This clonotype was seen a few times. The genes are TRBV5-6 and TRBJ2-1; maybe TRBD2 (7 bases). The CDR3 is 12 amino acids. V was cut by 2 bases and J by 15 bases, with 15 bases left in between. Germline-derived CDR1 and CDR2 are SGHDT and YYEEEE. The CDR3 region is CASSFSGGPTFF. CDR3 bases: TGTGCCAGCAGCTTCTCCGGGGGGCCAACGTTCTTC.

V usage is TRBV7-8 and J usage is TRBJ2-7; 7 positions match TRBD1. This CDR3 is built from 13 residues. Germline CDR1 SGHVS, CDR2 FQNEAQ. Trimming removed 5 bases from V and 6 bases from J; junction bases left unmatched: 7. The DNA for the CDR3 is TGTGCCAGCAGCACCCGACAGGGTGGCGAGCAGTACTTC. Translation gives CASSTRQGGEQYF.

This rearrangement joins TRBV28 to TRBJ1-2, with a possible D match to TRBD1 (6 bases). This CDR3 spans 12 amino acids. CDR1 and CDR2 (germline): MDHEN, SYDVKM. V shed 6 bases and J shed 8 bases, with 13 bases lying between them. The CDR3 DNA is TGTGCCAGCAGGCTAAACAGGGACGGCTACACCTTC. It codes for CASRLNRDGYTF.

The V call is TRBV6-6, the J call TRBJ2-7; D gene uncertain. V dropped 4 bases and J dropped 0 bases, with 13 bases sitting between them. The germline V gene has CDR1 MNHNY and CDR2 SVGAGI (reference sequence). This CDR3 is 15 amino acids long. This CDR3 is CASSSPTLGSYEQYF. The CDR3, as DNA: TGTGCCAGCAGTTCACCTACTCTGGGCTCCTACGAGCAGTACTTC.

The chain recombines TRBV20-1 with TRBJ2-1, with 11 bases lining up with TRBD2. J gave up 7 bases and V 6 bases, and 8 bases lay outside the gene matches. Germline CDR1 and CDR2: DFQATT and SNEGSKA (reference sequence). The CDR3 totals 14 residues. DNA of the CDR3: TGCAGTGCGGCTCGCCTAGCGGGAGGTAATGAGCAGTTCTTC. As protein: CSAARLAGGNEQFF.

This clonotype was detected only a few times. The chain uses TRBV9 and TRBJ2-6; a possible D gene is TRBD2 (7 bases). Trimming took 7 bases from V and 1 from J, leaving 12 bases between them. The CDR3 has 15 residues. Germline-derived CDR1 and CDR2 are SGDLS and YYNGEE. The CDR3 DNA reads TGTGCCAGCGAGGGGAGGGGGTCTGGGGCCAACGTCCTGACTTTC. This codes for CASEGRGSGANVLTF.

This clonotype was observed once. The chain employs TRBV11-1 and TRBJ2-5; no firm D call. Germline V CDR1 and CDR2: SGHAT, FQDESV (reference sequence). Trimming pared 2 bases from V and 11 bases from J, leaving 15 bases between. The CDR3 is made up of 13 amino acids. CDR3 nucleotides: TGTGCCAGCAGCTTAATAGGGTTCGATGAGCAGTACTTC. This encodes CASSLIGFDEQYF.

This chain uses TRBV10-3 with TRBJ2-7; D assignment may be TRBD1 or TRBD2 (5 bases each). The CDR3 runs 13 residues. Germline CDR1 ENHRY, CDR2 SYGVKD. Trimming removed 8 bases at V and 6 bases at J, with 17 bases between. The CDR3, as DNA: TGTGCCATCGGGACCGAGGGGCTGGGCGAGCAGTACTTC. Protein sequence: CAIGTEGLGEQYF.

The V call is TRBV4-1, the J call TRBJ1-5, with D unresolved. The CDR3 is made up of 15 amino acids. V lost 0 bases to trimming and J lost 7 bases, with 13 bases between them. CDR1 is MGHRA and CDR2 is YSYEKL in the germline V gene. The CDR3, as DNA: TGCGCCAGCAGCCAAGAAGTAACGGGTGACCAGCCCCAGCATTTT. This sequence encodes CASSQEVTGDQPQHF.

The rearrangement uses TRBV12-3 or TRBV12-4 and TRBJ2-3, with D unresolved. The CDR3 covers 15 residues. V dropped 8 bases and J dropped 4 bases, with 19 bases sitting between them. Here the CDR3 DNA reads TGTGCCAGCGGATCTTTGGGCAGGATGGCAGATACGCAGTATTTT. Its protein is CASGSLGRMADTQYF.

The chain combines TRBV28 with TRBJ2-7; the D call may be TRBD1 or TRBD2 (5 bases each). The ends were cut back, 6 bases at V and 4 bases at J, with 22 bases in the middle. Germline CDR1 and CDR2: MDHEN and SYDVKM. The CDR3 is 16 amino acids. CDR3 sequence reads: CASSPPGQAQRYEQYF. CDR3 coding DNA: TGTGCCAGCAGCCCCCCGGGGCAGGCCCAAAGATACGAGCAGTACTTC.

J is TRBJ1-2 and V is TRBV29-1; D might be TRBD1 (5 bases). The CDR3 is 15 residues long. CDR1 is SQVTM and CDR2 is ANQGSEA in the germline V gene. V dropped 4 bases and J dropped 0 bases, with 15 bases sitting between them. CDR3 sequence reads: CSVGPMGESNYGYTF. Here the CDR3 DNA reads TGCAGCGTTGGTCCTATGGGGGAGTCTAACTATGGCTACACCTTC. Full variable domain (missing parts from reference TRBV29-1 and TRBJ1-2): SAVISQKPSRDICQRGTSLTIQCQVDSQVTMMFWYRQQPGQSLTLIATANQGSEATYESGFVIDKFPISRPNLTFSTLTVSNMSPEDSSIYLCSVGPMGESNYGYTFGSGTRLTVV.

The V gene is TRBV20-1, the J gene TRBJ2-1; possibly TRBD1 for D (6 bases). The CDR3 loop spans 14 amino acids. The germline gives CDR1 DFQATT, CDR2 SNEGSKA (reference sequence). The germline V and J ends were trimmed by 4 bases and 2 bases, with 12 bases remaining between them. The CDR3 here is CSATDRPTYNEQFF. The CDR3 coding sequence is TGCAGTGCTACAGACAGGCCGACCTACAATGAGCAGTTCTTC.

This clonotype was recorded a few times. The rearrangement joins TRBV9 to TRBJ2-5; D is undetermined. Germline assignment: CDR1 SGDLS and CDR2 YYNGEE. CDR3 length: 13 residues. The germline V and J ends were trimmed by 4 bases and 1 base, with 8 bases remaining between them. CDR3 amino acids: CASSRAPQETQYF. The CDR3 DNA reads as TGTGCCAGCAGCCGGGCTCCCCAAGAGACCCAGTACTTC. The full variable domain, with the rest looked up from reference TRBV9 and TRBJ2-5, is DSGVTQTPKHLITATGQRVTLRCSPRSGDLSVYWYQQSLDQGLQFLIQYYNGEERAKGNILERFSAQQFPDLHSELNLSSLELGDSALYFCASSRAPQETQYFGPGTRLLVL.

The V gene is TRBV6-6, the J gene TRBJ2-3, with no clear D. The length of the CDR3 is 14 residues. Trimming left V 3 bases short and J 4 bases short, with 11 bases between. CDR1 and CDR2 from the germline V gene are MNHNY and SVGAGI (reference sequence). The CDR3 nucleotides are TGTGCCAGCAGTTATCGGTCAGAAGCAGATACGCAGTATTTT. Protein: CASSYRSEADTQYF.